This TCR beta chain is drawn from a study of brain T cells in children with intractable seizures. Libraries were prepared by immunoSEQ multiplex PCR; TCRdb keeps only in-frame clonotypes and omits some of them. The sample holds approximately 40,000 clones, 90% seen once. Whole-study findings and limits: Pre- and post-surgery blood differed in depth, so pre-surgery absences may be undersampling. Patients' HCMV serostatus was unknown; virus specificity rests on CDR3 similarity alone.

Surgery cases with the highest brain T cell transcript signatures were chosen for sequencing. Before surgery, patients took at least one anti-epileptic drug. This clone was found a few times. Its antigen is as yet unknown. Germline loops: CDR1 LNHDA, CDR2 SQIVND (reference sequence). CDR3 length: 15 residues. With 6 bases removed from V and 4 bases from J, the gap between germline ends came to 15 bases. Specimen: peripheral blood, collected at surgery. V is TRBV19 and J is TRBJ2-2, with D perhaps matching TRBD1 (6 bases). This sequence was found in a girl aged 2 to 10 with tuberous sclerosis and intractable seizures. CDR3 residues: CASRQQGEVTGELFF. The CDR3 DNA sequence: TGTGCCAGTAGACAACAGGGTGAGGTCACCGGGGAGCTGTTTTTT.